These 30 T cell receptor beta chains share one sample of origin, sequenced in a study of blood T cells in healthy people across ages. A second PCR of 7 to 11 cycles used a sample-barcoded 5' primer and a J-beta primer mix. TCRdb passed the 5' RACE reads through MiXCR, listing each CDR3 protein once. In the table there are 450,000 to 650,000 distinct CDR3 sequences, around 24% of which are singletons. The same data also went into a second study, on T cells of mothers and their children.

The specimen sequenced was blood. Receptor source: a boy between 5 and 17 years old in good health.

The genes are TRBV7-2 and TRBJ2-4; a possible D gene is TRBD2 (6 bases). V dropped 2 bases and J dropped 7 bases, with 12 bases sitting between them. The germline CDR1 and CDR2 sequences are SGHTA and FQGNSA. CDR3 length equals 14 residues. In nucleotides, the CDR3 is TGTGCCAGCAGCTTATTCGCCCGGGGGAACATTCAGTACTTC. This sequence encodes CASSLFARGNIQYF. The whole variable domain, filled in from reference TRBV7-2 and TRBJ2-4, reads GAGVSQSPSNKVTEKGKDVELRCDPISGHTALYWYRQSLGQGLEFLIYFQGNSAPDKSGLPSDRFSAERTGGSVSTLTIQRTQQEDSAVYLCASSLFARGNIQYFGAGTRLSVL.

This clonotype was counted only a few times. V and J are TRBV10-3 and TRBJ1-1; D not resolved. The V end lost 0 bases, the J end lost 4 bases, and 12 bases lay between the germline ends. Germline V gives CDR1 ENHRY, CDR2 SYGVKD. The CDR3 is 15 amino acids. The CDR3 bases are TGTGCCATCAGTGAGTCGCAGGTCGACGGCACTGAAGCTTTCTTT. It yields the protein CAISESQVDGTEAFF.

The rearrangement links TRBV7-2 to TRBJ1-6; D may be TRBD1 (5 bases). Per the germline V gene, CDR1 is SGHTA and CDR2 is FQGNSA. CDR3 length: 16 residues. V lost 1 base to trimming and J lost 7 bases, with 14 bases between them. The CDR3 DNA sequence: TGTGCCAGCAGCTTAGTGGCGGGGGTTGGGAATTCACCCCTCCACTTT. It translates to CASSLVAGVGNSPLHF.

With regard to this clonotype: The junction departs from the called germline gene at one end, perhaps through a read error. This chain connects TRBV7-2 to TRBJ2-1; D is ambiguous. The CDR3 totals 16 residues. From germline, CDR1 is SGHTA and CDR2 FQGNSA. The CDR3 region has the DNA TGTGCCAGCAGCTTATTTCTCGGAGCCCTGAACAACGAGCAGTTCTTC. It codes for CASSLFLGALNNEQFF.

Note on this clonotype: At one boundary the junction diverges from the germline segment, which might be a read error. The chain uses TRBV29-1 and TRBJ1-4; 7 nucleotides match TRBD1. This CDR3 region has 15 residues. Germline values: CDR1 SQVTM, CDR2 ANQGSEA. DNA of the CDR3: TGCAGCGTTGGTTTCACCGGGACAGCCAATGAAAGACTGTTTTTT. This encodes CSVGFTGTANERLFF.

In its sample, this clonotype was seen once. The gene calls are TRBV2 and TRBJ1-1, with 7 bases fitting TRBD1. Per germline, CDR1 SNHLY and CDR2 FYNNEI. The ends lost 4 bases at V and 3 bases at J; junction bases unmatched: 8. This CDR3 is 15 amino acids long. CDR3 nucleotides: TGTGCCAGCAGTGTATTAGGGGACAGTTACACTGAAGCTTTCTTT. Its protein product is CASSVLGDSYTEAFF. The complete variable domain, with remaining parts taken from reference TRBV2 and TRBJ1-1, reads EPEVTQTPSHQVTQMGQEVILRCVPISNHLYFYWYRQILGQKVEFLVSFYNNEISEKSEIFDDQFSVERPDGSNFTLKIRSTKLEDSAMYFCASSVLGDSYTEAFFGQGTRLTVV.

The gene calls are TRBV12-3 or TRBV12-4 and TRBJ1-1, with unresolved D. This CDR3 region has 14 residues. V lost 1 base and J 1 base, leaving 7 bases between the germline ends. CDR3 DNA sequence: TGTGCCAGCAGTTTAGAGTGGGGGAACACTGAAGCTTTCTTT. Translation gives CASSLEWGNTEAFF.

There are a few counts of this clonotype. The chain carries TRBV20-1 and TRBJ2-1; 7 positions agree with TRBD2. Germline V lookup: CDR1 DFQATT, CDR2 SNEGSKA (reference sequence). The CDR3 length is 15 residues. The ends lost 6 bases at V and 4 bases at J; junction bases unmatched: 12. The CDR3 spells CSAAQGLADYNEQFF. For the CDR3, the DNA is TGCAGTGCCGCTCAGGGTCTAGCGGATTACAATGAGCAGTTCTTC.

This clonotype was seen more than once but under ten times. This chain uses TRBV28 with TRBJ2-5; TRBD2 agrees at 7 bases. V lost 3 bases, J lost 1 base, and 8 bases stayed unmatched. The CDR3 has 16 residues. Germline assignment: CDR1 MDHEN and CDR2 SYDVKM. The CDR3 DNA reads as TGTGCCAGCAGTTTCGCGGGTCCGGGGGGCCAAGAGACCCAGTACTTC. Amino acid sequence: CASSFAGPGGQETQYF.

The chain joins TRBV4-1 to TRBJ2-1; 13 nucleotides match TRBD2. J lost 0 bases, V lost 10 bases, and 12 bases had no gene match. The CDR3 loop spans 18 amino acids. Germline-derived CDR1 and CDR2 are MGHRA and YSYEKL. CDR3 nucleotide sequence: TGCGCCATCCCCCCGACTAGCGGGGGGAAAAGCTCCTACAATGAGCAGTTCTTC. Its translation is CAIPPTSGGKSSYNEQFF.

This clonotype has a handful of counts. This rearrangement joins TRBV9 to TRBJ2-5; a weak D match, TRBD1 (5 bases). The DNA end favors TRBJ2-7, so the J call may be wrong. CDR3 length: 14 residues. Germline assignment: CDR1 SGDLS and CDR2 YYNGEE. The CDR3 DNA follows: TGTGCCAGCAGCGTAGCAGGGAAAGGCTACGAGCAGTACTTC. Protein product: CASSVAGKGYEQYF.

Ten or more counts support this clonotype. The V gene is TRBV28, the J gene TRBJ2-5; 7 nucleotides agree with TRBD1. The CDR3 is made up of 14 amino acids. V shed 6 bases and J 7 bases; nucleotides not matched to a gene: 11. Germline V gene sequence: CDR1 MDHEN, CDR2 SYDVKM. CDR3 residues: CASRGQSPPGTQYF. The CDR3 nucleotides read TGTGCCAGCAGGGGACAGTCACCACCAGGGACCCAGTACTTC.

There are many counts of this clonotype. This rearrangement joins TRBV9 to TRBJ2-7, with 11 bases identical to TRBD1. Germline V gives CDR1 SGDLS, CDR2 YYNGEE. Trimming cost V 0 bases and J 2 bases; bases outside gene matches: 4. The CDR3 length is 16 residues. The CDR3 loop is CASSVGPGQGAYEQYF. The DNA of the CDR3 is TGTGCCAGCAGCGTAGGGCCGGGACAGGGGGCCTACGAGCAGTACTTC.

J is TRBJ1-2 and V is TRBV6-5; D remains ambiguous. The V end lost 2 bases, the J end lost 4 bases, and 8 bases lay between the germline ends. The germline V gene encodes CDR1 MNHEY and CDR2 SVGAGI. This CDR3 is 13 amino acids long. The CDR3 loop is CASSYDGVYGYTF. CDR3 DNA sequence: TGTGCCAGCAGTTACGACGGCGTCTATGGCTACACCTTC.

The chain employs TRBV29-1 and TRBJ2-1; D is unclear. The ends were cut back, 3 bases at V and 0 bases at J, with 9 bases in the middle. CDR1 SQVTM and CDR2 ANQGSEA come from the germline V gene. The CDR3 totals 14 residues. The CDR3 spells CSVEGYTSYNEQFF. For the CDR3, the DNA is TGCAGCGTTGAGGGGTATACCTCCTACAATGAGCAGTTCTTC.

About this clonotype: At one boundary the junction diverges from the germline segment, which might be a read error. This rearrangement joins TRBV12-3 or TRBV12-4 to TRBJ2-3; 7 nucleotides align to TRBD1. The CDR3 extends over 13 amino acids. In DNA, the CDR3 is TGTGCCAGCACCACAGGGGATGGAGATACGGAGTATTTT. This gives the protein CASTTGDGDTEYF.

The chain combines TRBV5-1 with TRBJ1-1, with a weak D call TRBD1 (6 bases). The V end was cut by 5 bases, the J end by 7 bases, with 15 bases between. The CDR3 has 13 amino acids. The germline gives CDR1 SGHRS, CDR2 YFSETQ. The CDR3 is CASSKGGNHEAFF. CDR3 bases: TGCGCCAGCAGTAAAGGGGGGAACCATGAAGCTTTCTTT.

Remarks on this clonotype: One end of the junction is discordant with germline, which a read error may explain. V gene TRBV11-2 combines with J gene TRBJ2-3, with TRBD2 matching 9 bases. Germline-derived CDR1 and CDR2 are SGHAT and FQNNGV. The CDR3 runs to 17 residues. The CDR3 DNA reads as TGTGCCAGCAGCTTAGACCGACTAGCGGAACGCACAGATACACAGTATTTT. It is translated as CASSLDRLAERTDTQYF.

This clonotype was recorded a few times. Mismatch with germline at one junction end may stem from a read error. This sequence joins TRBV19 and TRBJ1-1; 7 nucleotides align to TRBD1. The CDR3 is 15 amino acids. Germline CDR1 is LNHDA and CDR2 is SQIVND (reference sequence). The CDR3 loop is CASSTRGQLNTEAFF. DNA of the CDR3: TGCGCCAGCTCGACGCGGGGACAGCTGAACACTGAAGCTTTCTTT.

CDR3 sequence (DNA): TGTGCCAGCAGTTGGGGGCGGGAGTCAGATGAGCAGTTCTTC. Its protein product is CASSWGRESDEQFF. The rearrangement joins TRBV27 to TRBJ2-1; D might be TRBD2 (7 bases). Per the germline V gene, CDR1 is MNHEY and CDR2 is SMNVEV (reference sequence). Trimming shortened V by 4 bases and J by 8 bases, and 15 bases separated the two germline ends. The CDR3 covers 14 residues.

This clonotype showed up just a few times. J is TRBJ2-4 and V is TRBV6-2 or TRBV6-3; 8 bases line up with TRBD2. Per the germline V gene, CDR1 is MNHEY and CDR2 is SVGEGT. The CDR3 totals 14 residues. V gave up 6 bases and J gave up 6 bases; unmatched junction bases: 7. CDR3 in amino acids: CASSTGGGGNIQYF. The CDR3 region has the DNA TGTGCCAGCAGCACCGGGGGGGGCGGAAACATTCAGTACTTC.

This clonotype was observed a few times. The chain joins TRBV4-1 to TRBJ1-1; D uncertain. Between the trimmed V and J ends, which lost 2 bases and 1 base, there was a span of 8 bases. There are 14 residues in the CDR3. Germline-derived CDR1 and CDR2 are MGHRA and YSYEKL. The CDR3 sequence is CASSQQKPNTEAFF. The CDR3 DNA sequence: TGCGCCAGCAGCCAACAAAAACCGAACACTGAAGCTTTCTTT.

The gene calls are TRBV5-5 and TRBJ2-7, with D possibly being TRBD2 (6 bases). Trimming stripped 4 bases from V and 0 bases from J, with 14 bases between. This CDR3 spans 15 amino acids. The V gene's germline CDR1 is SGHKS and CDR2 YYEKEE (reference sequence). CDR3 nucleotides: TGTGCCAGCAGCGGCGGGGCCCGGAGCTCCTACGAGCAGTACTTC. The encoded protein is CASSGGARSSYEQYF.

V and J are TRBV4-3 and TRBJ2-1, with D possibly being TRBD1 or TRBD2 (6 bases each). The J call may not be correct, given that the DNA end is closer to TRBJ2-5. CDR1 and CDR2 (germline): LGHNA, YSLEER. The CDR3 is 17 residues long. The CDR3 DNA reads TGCGCCAGCAGCCAAGACCGTCGGGGGCAGGGACAAGAGACCCAGTACTTC. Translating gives CASSQDRRGQGQETQYF.

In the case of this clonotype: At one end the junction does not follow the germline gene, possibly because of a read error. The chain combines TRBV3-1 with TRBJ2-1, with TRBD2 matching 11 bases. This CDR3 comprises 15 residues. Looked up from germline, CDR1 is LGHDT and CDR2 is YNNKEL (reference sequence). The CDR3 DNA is TGTGCCAGCAGCCCGGGACTAGCGGCTTACAAGGAGCAGTTCTTC. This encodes CASSPGLAAYKEQFF.

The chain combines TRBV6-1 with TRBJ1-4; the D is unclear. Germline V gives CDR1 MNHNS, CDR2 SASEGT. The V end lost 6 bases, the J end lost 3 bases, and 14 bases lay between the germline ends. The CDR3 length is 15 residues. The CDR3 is CASRLRGFPNEKLFF. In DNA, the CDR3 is TGTGCCAGCAGACTCCGCGGATTTCCTAATGAAAAACTGTTTTTT.

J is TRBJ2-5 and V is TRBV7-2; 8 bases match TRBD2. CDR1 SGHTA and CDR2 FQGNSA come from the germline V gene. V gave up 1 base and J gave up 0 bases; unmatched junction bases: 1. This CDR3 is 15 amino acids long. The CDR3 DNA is TGTGCCAGCAGCTTAGTAGCGGGGTACCAAGAGACCCAGTACTTC. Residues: CASSLVAGYQETQYF.

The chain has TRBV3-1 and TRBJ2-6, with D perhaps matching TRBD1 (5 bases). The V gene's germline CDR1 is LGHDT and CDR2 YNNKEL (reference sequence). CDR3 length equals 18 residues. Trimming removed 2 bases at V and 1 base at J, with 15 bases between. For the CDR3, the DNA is TGTGCCAGCAGCCAATCCCCAGGGAATCCATCTGGGGCCAACGTCCTGACTTTC. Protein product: CASSQSPGNPSGANVLTF.

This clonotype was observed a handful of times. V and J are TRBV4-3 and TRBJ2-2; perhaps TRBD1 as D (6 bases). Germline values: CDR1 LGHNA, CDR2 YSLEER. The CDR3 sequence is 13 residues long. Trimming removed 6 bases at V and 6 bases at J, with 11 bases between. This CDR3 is CASSQGKAGELFF. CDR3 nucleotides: TGCGCCAGCAGTCAGGGGAAAGCCGGGGAGCTGTTTTTT.

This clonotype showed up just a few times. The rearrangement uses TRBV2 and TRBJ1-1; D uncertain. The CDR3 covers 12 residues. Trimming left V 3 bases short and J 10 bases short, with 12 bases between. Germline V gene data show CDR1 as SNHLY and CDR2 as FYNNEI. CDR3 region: CASSDPKEGAFF. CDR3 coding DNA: TGTGCCAGCAGTGACCCAAAAGAGGGAGCTTTCTTT.